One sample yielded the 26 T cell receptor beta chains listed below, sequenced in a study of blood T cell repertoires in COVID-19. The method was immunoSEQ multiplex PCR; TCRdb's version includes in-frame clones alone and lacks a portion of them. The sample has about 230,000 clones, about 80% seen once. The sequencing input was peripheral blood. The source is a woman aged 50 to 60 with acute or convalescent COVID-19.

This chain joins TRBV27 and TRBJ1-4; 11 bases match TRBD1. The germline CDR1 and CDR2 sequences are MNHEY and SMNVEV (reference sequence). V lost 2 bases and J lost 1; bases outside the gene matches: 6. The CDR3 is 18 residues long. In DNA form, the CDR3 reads TGTGCCAGCAGTTTACGTGGGGACAGGGGGTTAACTAATGAAAAACTGTTTTTT. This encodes CASSLRGDRGLTNEKLFF. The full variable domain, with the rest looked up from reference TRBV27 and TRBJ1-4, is EAQVTQNPRYLITVTGKKLTVTCSQNMNHEYMSWYRQDPGLGLRQIYYSMNVEVTDKGDVPEGYKVSRKEKRNFPLILESPSPNQTSLYFCASSLRGDRGLTNEKLFFGSGTQLSVL.

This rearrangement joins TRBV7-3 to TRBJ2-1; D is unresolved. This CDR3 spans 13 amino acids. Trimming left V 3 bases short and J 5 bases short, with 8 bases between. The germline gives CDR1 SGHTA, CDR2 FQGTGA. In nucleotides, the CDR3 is TGTGCCAGCAGCTTCGCCCAGGACAATGAGCAGTTCTTC. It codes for CASSFAQDNEQFF. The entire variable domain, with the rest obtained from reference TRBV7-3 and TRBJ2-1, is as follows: GAGVSQTPSNKVTEKGKYVELRCDPISGHTALYWYRQSLGQGPEFLIYFQGTGAADDSGLPNDRFFAVRPEGSVSTLKIQRTERGDSAVYLCASSFAQDNEQFFGPGTRLTVL.

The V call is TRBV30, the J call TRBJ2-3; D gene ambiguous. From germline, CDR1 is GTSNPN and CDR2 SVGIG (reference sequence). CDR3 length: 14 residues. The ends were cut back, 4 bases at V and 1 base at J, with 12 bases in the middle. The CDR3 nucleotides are TGTGCCTGGACGCGCGGAGCTCGCACAGATACGCAGTATTTT. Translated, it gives CAWTRGARTDTQYF.

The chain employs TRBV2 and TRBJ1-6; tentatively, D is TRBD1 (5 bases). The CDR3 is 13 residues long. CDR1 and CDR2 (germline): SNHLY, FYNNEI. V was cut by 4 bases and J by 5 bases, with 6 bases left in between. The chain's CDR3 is CASSVGDNSPLHF. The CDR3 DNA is TGTGCCAGCAGTGTAGGGGATAATTCACCCCTCCACTTT.

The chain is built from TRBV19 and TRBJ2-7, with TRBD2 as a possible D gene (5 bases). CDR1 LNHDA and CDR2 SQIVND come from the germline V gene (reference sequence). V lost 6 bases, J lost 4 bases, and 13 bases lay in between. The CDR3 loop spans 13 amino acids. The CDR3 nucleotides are TGTGCCAGTAGACGGACTGAAGAATACGAGCAGTACTTC. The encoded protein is CASRRTEEYEQYF.

CDR3 region: CATSDPRVPNQPQHF. DNA for the CDR3: TGTGCCACCAGTGATCCCAGGGTACCGAATCAGCCCCAGCATTTT. The rearrangement uses TRBV24-1 and TRBJ1-5, with D possibly being TRBD1 (5 bases). This CDR3 has 15 residues. Trimming shortened V by 3 bases and J by 4 bases, and 12 bases separated the two germline ends. Germline V gene sequence: CDR1 KGHDR, CDR2 SFDVKD.

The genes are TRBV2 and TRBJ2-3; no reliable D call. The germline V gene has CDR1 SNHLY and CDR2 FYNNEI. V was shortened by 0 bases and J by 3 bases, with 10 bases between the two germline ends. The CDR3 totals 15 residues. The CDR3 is CASSEAALRTDTQYF. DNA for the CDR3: TGTGCCAGCAGTGAAGCGGCTTTGAGGACAGATACGCAGTATTTT.

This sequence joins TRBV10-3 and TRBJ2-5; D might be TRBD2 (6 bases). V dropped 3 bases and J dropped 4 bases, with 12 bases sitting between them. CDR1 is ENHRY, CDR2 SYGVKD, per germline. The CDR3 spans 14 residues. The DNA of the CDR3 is TGTGCCATCAGTGATCAGGGAGGTGGAGAGACCCAGTACTTC. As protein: CAISDQGGGETQYF.

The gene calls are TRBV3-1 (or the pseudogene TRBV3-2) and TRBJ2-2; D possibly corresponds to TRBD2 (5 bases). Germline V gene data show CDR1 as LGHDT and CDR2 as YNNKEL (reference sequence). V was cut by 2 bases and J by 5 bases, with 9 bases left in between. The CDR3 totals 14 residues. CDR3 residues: CASSQLRRTGELFF. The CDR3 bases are TGTGCCAGCAGCCAACTTCGGAGGACCGGGGAGCTGTTTTTT.

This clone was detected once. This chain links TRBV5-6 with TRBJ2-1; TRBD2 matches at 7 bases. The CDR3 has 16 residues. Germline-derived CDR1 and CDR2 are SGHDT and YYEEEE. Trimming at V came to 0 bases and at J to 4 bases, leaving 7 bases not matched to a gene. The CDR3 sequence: CASSLEAGTLYNEQFF. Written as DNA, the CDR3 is TGTGCCAGCAGCTTGGAAGCGGGGACCTTATACAATGAGCAGTTCTTC.

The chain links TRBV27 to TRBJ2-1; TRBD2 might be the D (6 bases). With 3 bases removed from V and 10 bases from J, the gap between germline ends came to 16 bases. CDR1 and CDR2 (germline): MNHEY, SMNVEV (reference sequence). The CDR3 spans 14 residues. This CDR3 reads CASSFELAGPEQFF. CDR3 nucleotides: TGTGCCAGCAGTTTCGAACTAGCTGGCCCCGAGCAGTTCTTC.

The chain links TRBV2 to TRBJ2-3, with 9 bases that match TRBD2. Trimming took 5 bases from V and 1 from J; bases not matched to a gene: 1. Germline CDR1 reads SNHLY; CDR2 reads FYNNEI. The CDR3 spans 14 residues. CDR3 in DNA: TGTGCCAGCAGTCGCGGGAGGGGCACAGATACGCAGTATTTT. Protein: CASSRGRGTDTQYF.

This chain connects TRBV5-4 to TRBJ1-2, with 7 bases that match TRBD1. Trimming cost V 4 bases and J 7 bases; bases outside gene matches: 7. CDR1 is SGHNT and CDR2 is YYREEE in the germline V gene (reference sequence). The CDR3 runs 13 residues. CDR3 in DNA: TGTGCCAGCAGCCTAGAGGGACAGATTGGCTACACCTTC. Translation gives CASSLEGQIGYTF.

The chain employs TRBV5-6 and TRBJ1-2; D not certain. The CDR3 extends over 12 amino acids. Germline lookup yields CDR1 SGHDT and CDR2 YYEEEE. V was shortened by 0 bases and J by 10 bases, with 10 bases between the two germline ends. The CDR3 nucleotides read TGTGCCAGCAGCTTGGGACCAGAGGCCTACACCTTC. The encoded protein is CASSLGPEAYTF.

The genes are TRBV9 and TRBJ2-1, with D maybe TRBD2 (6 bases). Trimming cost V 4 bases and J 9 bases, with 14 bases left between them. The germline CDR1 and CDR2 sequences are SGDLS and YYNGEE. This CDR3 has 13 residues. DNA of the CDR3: TGTGCCAGCAGCTCCCCGGGAGCCCCTGAGCAGTTCTTC. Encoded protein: CASSSPGAPEQFF.

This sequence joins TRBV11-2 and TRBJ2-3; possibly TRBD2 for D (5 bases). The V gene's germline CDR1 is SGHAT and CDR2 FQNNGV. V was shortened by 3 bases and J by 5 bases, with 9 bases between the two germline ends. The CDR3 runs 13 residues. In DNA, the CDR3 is TGTGCCAGCAGCTTCGGGGTACAAGATACGCAGTATTTT. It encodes CASSFGVQDTQYF.

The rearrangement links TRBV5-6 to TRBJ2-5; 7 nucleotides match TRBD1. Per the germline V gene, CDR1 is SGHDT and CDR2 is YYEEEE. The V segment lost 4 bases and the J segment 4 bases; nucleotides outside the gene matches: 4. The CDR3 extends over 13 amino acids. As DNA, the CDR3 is TGTGCCAGCAGCCACCGGGACAGAGAGACCCAGTACTTC. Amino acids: CASSHRDRETQYF.

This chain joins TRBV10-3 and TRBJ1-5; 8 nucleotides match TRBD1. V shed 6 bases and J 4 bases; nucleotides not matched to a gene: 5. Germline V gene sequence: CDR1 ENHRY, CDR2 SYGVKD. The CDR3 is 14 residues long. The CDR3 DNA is TGTGCCATCAGCGAGACAGGGGAGAATCAGCCCCAGCATTTT. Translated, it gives CAISETGENQPQHF.

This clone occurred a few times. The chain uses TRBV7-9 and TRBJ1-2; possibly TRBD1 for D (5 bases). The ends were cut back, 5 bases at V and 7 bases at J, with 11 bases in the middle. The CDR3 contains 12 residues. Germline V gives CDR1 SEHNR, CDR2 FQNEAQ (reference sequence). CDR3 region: CASSNAGSGYTF. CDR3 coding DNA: TGTGCCAGCAGCAATGCAGGGTCTGGCTACACCTTC.

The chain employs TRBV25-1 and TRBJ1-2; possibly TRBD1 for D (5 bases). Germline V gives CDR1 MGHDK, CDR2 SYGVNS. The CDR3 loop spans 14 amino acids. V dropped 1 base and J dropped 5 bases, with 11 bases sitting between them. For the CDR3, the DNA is TGTGCCAGCAGTGAATCAGGCGGGGGATATGGCTACACCTTC. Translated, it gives CASSESGGGYGYTF.

The CDR3 DNA reads TGTGCCAGCAGCTTGGTCTTATCCAGTGAGCAGTTCTTC. This codes for CASSLVLSSEQFF. The rearrangement uses TRBV5-8 and TRBJ2-1; D ambiguous. The CDR3 length is 13 residues. Trimming shortened V by 0 bases and J by 9 bases, and 10 bases separated the two germline ends. CDR1 is SGHTS, CDR2 YDEGEE, per germline.

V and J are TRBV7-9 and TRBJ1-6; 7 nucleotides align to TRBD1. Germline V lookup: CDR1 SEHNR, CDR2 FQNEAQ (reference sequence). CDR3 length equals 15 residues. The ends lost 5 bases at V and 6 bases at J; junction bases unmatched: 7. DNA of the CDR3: TGTGCCAGCAGCCTCGACCAGGGGGTTAATTCACCCCTCCACTTT. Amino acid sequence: CASSLDQGVNSPLHF.

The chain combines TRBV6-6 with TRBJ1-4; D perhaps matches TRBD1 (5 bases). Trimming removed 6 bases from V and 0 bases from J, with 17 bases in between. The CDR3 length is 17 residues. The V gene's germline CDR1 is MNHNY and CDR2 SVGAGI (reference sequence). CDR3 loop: CASSRGKQVPTNEKLFF. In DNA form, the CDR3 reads TGTGCCAGCAGCCGAGGGAAACAGGTGCCAACTAATGAAAAACTGTTTTTT.

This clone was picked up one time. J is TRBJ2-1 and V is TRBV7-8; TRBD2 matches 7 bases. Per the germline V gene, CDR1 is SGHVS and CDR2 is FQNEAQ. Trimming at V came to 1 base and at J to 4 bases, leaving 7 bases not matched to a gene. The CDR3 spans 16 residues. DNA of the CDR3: TGTGCCAGCAGCTTAGATCTAGCGGTTGGGTACAATGAGCAGTTCTTC. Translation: CASSLDLAVGYNEQFF.

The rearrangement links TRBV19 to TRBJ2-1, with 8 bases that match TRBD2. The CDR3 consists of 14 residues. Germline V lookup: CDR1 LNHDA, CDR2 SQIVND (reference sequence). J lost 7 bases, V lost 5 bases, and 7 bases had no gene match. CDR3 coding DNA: TGTGCCAGTAGTGGGACGGGGGGGGTAAATGAGCAGTTCTTC. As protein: CASSGTGGVNEQFF.

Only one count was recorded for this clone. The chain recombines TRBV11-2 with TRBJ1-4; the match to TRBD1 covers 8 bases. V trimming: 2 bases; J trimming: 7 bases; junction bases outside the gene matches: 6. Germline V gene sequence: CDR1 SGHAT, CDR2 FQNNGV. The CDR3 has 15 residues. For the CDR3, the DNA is TGTGCCAGCAGCTTAAGACAGGGGACCATTGAAAAACTGTTTTTT. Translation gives CASSLRQGTIEKLFF.